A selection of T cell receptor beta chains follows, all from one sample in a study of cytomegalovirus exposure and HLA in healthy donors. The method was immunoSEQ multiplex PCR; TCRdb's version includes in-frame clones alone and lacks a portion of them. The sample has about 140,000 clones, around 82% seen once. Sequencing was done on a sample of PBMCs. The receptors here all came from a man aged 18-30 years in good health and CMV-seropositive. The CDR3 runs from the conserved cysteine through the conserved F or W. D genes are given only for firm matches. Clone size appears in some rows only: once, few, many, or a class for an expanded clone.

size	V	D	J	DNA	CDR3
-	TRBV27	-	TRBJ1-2	TGTGCCAGCGGAGGGTATAACTATGGCTACACCTTC	CASGGYNYGYTF
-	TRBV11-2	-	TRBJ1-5	TGTGCCAGCAGCTTAACTTATGATCAGCCCCAGCATTTT	CASSLTYDQPQHF
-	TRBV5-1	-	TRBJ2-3	TGCGCCAGCAGCTTGGTGGCAGTCCCCGTTAGCACAGATACGCAGTATTTT	CASSLVAVPVSTDTQYF
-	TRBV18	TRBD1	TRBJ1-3	TGTGCCAGCTCACCACAGGGGGCCGGAGCTGGAAACACCATATATTTT	CASSPQGAGAGNTIYF
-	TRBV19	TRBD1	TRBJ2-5	TGTGCCAGTAGGCGACAGGGCCAAGAGACCCAGTACTTC	CASRRQGQETQYF
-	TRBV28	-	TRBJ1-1	TGTGCCAGCAGTTTATCGGGTGACACTGAAGCTTTCTTT	CASSLSGDTEAFF
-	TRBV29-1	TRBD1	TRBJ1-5	TGCAGCGTTGCTCCGACAGGGAGTCGACAGCCCCAGCATTTT	CSVAPTGSRQPQHF
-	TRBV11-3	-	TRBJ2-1	TGTGCCAGCAGCTTATCTGGAGATAATGAGCAGTTCTTC	CASSLSGDNEQFF
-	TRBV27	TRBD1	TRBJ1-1	TGTGCCAGCAATCTAGGACAGGGTGGCACTGAAGCTTTCTTT	CASNLGQGGTEAFF
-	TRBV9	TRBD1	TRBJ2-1	TGTGCCAGCAGCGGACCGGACAGGGTGGACAATGAGCAGTTCTTC	CASSGPDRVDNEQFF
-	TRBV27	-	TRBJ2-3	TGTGCCAGCAGTTTACTCGGGACACCTAGCACAGATACGCAGTATTTT	CASSLLGTPSTDTQYF
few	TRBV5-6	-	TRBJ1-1	TGTGCCAGCAGCTTCAGGGCGGACGCTTTCTTT	CASSFRADAFF
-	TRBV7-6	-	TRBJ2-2	TGTGCCAGCAGCTTAGGGGAGCTCGCCGGGGAGCTGTTTTTT	CASSLGELAGELFF
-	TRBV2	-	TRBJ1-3	TGTGCCAGCATTCAGGGGAGCTCCGGAAACACCATATATTTT	CASIQGSSGNTIYF
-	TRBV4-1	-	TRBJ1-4	TGCGCCAGCAGCCAAGCTCAGGGAACTAATGAAAAACTGTTTTTT	CASSQAQGTNEKLFF
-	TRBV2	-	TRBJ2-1	TGTGCCAGCAGTCTTCAAACACCGACAATTCCCTACAATGAGCAGTTCTTC	CASSLQTPTIPYNEQFF
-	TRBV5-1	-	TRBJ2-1	TGCGCCAGCAGCTTGGCGGGGAGCTCCTACAATGAGCAGTTCTTC	CASSLAGSSYNEQFF
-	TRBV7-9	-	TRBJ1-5	TGTGCCAGCAGCTTAGGGCCATCCTATCAGCCCCAGCATTTT	CASSLGPSYQPQHF
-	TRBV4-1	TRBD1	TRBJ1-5	TGCGCCAGCAGCTACATGGGGACAGGGCTAAATCAGCCCCAGCATTTT	CASSYMGTGLNQPQHF
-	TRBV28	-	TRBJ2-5	TGTGCCAGCAGTCCCCATGAGACCCAGTACTTC	CASSPHETQYF
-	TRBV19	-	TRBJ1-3	TGTGCCAGCCGCAGCTCTGGAAACACCATATATTTT	CASRSSGNTIYF
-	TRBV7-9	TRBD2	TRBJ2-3	TGTGCCAGCAGCTCTACGGGACTAGCGGTAGTAACCTCAGATACGCAGTATTTT	CASSSTGLAVVTSDTQYF
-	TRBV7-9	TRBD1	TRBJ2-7	TGTGCCAGCAGCCCCCCGGGACAGACCAGCTCCTACGAGCAGTACTTC	CASSPPGQTSSYEQYF
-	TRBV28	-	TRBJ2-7	TGTGCCACTGGACAGAATCTACGCGAGCAGTACTTC	CATGQNLREQYF
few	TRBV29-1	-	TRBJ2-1	TGCAGCGTTGAAGATGGTCCCAGGAATGAGCAGTTCTTC	CSVEDGPRNEQFF
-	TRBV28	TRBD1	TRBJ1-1	TGTGCCAGCATGGTCTTGTCAGGGGGTGGCACTGAAGCTTTCTTT	CASMVLSGGGTEAFF
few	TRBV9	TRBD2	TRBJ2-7	TGTGCCAGCAGCGTGGGAGCGGGAGGGCAGTACGAGCAGTACTTC	CASSVGAGGQYEQYF
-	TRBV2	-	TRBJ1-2	TGTGCCAGCAGTGAAGACGGGGGTAATGGCTACACCTTC	CASSEDGGNGYTF
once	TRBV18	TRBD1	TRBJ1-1	TGTGCCAGCTCCCAAGTAACAGGGGTGGGCACTGAAGCTTTCTTT	CASSQVTGVGTEAFF
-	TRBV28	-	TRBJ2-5	TGTGCCAGCAGTTTCCCACGCGCGACAGCCCAAGAGACCCAGTACTTC	CASSFPRATAQETQYF
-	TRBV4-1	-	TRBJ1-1	TGCGCCAGCAGCCCTTTCCAGGCTATCAGAGCCGTGAACTTT	CASSPFQAIRAVNF
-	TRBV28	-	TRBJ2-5	TGTGCCAGCAGTTCGGAGGGCCCAATACAAGAGACCCAGTACTTC	CASSSEGPIQETQYF
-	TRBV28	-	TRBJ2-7	TGTGCCAGCCGGCGGGTTGAGAACGAGCAGTACTTC	CASRRVENEQYF
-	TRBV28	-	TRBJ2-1	TGTGCCAGCAGCCAATTGACAGTCTACAATGAGCAGTTCTTC	CASSQLTVYNEQFF
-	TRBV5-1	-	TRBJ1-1	-	CASSFFGEGTEAFF
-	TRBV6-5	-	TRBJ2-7	TGTGCCAGCAGCCAGAACCGGGGGGCCCCCTACGAGCAGTACTTC	CASSQNRGAPYEQYF